This T cell receptor (beta chain) was retrieved from a study of beta chain features in type 1 diabetes. Study-wide results and caveats: Insertions were fewer and deletions more numerous at VDJ junctions in type 1 diabetes patients.

The CDR3 totals 12 residues. Per germline, CDR1 SQVTM and CDR2 ANQGSEA. V lost 5 bases, J lost 11 bases, and 10 bases stayed unmatched. Since all of the isolated RNA was reverse transcribed, expressed TCRB transcripts were what got sequenced. The method was immunoSEQ multiplex PCR; TCRdb's version includes in-frame clones alone and lacks a portion of them. The repertoire holds 330,000 or so clones, with less than 20% as singletons. This clone was counted a few times. What it binds is not known. Roughly 100 mL of blood, on average, came from one heparinised draw per donor. Sequencing used naive CD4+ T cells from blood. The clonotype originates from a woman younger than 30 in good health. The chain combines TRBV29-1 with TRBJ1-2; TRBD1 agrees at 8 bases. The CDR3, as DNA: TGCAGCGTTCTCCCTTGGACAGGGCCTTACACCTTC. It codes for CSVLPWTGPYTF.